The clone carrying this T cell receptor (beta chain) was counted between two and nine times. These data originate in a study of control samples from healthy donors and cancer patients. The germline gives CDR1 SGHTA, CDR2 FQGTGA. The CDR3 is 16 amino acids. Trimming took 5 bases from V and 3 from J; bases not matched to a gene: 10. The table came from immunoSEQ multiplex PCR; TCRdb's copy has only in-frame clones and leaves some out. The sample holds some 94,000 clones, around 83% seen once. Sequenced material: blood. The chain has TRBV7-3 and TRBJ2-1, with 7 nucleotides matching TRBD1. The origin of this receptor is a woman in her 50s in good health. The CDR3 reads CASSPRPGQLYNEQFF. The CDR3, as DNA: TGTGCCAGCAGCCCCCGACCGGGACAGCTCTACAATGAGCAGTTCTTC.